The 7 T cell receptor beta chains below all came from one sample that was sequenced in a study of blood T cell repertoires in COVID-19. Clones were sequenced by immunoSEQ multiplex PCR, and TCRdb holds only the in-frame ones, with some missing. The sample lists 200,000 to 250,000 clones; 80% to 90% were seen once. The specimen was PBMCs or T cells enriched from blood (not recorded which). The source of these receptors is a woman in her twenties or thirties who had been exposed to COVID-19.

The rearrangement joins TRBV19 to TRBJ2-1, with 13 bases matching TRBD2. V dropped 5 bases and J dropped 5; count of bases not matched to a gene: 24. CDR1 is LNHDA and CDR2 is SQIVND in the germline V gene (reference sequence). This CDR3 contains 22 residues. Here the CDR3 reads CASSFKGLAGAFEGDPNNEQFF. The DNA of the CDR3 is TGTGCCAGTAGTTTCAAAGGACTAGCGGGAGCCTTTGAGGGAGACCCCAACAATGAGCAGTTCTTC.

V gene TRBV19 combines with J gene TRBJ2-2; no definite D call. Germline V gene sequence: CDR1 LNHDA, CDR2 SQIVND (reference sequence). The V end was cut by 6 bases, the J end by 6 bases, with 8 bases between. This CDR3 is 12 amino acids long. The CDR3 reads CASSERSGELFF. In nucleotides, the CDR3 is TGTGCCAGTAGCGAGAGGTCCGGGGAGCTGTTTTTT.

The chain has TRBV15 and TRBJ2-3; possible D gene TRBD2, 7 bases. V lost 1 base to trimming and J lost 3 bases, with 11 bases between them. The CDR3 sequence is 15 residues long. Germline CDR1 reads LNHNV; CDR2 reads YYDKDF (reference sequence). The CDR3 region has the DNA TGTGCCACCAGCAGAGGGACTAGGGGGACAGATACGCAGTATTTT. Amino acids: CATSRGTRGTDTQYF.

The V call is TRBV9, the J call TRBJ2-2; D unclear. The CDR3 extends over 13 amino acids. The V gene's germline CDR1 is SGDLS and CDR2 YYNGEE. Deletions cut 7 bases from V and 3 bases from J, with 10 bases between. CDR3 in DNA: TGTGCCAGCCGGGTACATCACACCGGGGAGCTGTTTTTT. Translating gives CASRVHHTGELFF. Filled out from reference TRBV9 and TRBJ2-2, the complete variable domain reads DSGVTQTPKHLITATGQRVTLRCSPRSGDLSVYWYQQSLDQGLQFLIQYYNGEERAKGNILERFSAQQFPDLHSELNLSSLELGDSALYFCASRVHHTGELFFGEGSRLTVL.

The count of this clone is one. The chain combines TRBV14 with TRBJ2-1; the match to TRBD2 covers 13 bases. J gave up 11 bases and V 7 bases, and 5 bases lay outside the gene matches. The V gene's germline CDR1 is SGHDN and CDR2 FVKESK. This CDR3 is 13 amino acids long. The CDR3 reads CASNPLAGGQQFF. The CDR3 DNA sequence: TGTGCCAGCAACCCACTAGCGGGAGGGCAGCAGTTCTTC.

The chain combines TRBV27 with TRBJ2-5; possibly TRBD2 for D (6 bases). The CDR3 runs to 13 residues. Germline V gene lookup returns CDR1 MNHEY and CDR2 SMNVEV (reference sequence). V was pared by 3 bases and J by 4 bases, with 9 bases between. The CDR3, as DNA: TGTGCCAGCAGTTTGGGGGGTAGAGAGACCCAGTACTTC. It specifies CASSLGGRETQYF.

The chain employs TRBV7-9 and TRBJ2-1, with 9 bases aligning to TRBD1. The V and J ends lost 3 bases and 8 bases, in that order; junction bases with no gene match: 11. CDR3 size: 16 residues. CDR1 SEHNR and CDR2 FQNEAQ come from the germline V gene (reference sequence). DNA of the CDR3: TGTGCCAGCAGCTTGGGACAGGGTTTCGTGGTCCATGAGCAGTTCTTC. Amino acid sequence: CASSLGQGFVVHEQFF.